This T cell receptor beta chain was captured by sequencing in a study of blood T cell repertoires in COVID-19. Original handling: How many nucleated cells were present was estimated from reference gene primer amplification. Only in-frame clones appear in the TCRdb table, and some are missing; sequencing was by immunoSEQ multiplex PCR. The D gene and trimming were derived from the DNA, and the V and J assignments and clone size from that table. Altogether some 43,000 clones are present, almost 85% being singletons, with the ten largest covering 20% to 30%. Per the germline V gene, CDR1 is MNHEY and CDR2 is SVGAGI. V shed 2 bases and J shed 7 bases, with 12 bases lying between them. There are 14 residues in the CDR3.

The TCR comes from a woman in her fifties or sixties with acute or convalescent COVID-19. The chain is built from TRBV6-5 and TRBJ1-5; D ambiguous. Material: peripheral blood. The CDR3 is CASSYSGVEQPQHF. DNA for the CDR3: TGTGCCAGCAGTTACAGCGGGGTGGAACAGCCCCAGCATTTT.